These 14 T cell receptor beta chains were sequenced from one sample in a study of human T cells and chemical hapten exposure. TCRdb fed the RACE reads into MiXCR, producing one record per CDR3 protein. The data hold 190,000 or so distinct CDR3 sequences, with around 23% observed a single time. Time point in this sample: patch test 3, about 24 weeks after DPC sensitization. As for treatment: therapeutic diphenylcyclopropenone sensitization with weekly scalp DPC. Sequenced here: whole blood, sampled in connection with sensitization to the hapten diphenylcyclopropenone (DPC). The source is a woman in her forties with alopecia areata. Some clones in this sample may be carry-over from other donors' samples.

The table lists this clonotype with a few counts. The chain uses TRBV4-3 and TRBJ2-3; D possibly corresponds to TRBD1 (5 bases). Germline lookup yields CDR1 LGHNA and CDR2 YSLEER. Between the trimmed V and J ends, which lost 0 bases and 4 bases, there was a span of 11 bases. The CDR3 spans 15 residues. The CDR3 sequence: CASSQDRAGPDTQYF. CDR3 nucleotides: TGCGCCAGCAGCCAAGATAGGGCAGGGCCAGATACGCAGTATTTT.

This clonotype was detected a few times. V and J are TRBV29-1 and TRBJ1-2; D gene uncertain. Deletions cut 3 bases from V and 4 bases from J, with 9 bases between. The germline V gene encodes CDR1 SQVTM and CDR2 ANQGSEA. The CDR3 runs 12 residues. The CDR3 sequence is CSVDLAGYGYTF. DNA of the CDR3: TGCAGCGTTGATCTGGCAGGCTATGGCTACACCTTC.

This clonotype has more than one count but fewer than ten. The chain is built from TRBV6-5 and TRBJ2-1, with a possible D match to TRBD1 (5 bases). This CDR3 comprises 10 residues. With 8 bases removed from V and 7 bases from J, the gap between germline ends came to 6 bases. The germline gives CDR1 MNHEY, CDR2 SVGAGI. The CDR3 spells CASGANEQFF. The CDR3, as DNA: TGTGCCAGCGGGGCAAATGAGCAGTTCTTC.

The chain links TRBV3-1 to TRBJ2-7, with D possibly matching TRBD2 (5 bases). The CDR3 extends over 14 amino acids. Germline CDR1 is LGHDT and CDR2 is YNNKEL (reference sequence). V was clipped by 4 bases and J by 1 base, with 11 bases between them. CDR3 bases: TGTGCCAGCAGCCCCGGACTGAAATCCTACGAGCAGTACTTC. Protein sequence: CASSPGLKSYEQYF.

The chain recombines TRBV7-3 with TRBJ2-2; no reliable D call. From germline, CDR1 is SGHTA and CDR2 FQGTGA. V was trimmed by 3 bases and J by 4 bases, leaving 12 bases between them. The CDR3 has 15 residues. The CDR3 protein is CASSFTGEATGELFF. In DNA, the CDR3 is TGTGCCAGCAGCTTCACGGGCGAGGCCACCGGGGAGCTGTTTTTT. The full variable domain, completed using reference TRBV7-3 and TRBJ2-2, is GAGVSQTPSNKVTEKGKYVELRCDPISGHTALYWYRQSLGQGPEFLIYFQGTGAADDSGLPNDRFFAVRPEGSVSTLKIQRTERGDSAVYLCASSFTGEATGELFFGEGSRLTVL.

This clonotype was detected only a few times. This rearrangement joins TRBV27 to TRBJ2-7; 7 bases are a match to TRBD1. V was clipped by 8 bases and J by 3 bases; unmatched bases: 10. There are 14 residues in the CDR3. Germline V lookup: CDR1 MNHEY, CDR2 SMNVEV (reference sequence). CDR3 sequence reads: CASWHQQGIYEQYF. In DNA, the CDR3 is TGTGCCAGCTGGCACCAACAGGGGATCTACGAGCAGTACTTC.

The genes are TRBV9 and TRBJ2-3, with D uncertain. V was shortened by 4 bases and J by 6 bases, with 6 bases between the two germline ends. Germline V gene data show CDR1 as SGDLS and CDR2 as YYNGEE. This CDR3 comprises 11 residues. The CDR3 spells CASSKEDTQYF. CDR3 in DNA: TGTGCCAGCAGCAAGGAGGATACGCAGTATTTT. The variable domain in full, with the rest retrieved from reference TRBV9 and TRBJ2-3, is DSGVTQTPKHLITATGQRVTLRCSPRSGDLSVYWYQQSLDQGLQFLIQYYNGEERAKGNILERFSAQQFPDLHSELNLSSLELGDSALYFCASSKEDTQYFGPGTRLTVL.

The chain uses TRBV11-2 and TRBJ2-1; D may be TRBD2 (6 bases). Germline lookup yields CDR1 SGHAT and CDR2 FQNNGV. This CDR3 comprises 15 residues. The V end lost 6 bases, the J end lost 4 bases, and 16 bases lay between the germline ends. CDR3 nucleotide sequence: TGTGCCAGCAGGGAGGGGTCGACGAATTACAATGAGCAGTTCTTC. Amino acid sequence: CASREGSTNYNEQFF.

V is TRBV28 and J is TRBJ1-1; D ambiguous. Germline loops: CDR1 MDHEN, CDR2 SYDVKM. The CDR3 spans 11 residues. The V end was cut by 6 bases, the J end by 8 bases, with 10 bases between. The CDR3 DNA reads as TGTGCCAGCAGAGGCGGGAGGGAAGCTTTCTTT. Its protein is CASRGGREAFF.

CDR3 in amino acids: CASSYGQGASQEFF. The CDR3 nucleotides read TGTGCCAGCAGCTACGGACAGGGGGCTAGCCAAGAGTTCTTC. The V gene is TRBV12-3 or TRBV12-4, the J gene TRBJ2-1; 11 nucleotides match TRBD1. The CDR3 sequence is 14 residues long. Germline trimming cut 6 bases from V and 14 bases from J; bases unmatched to any gene: 12.

This clonotype was seen a handful of times. This chain links TRBV5-1 with TRBJ2-7, with D uncertain. The CDR3 has 13 amino acids. V was clipped by 4 bases and J by 0 bases, with 8 bases between them. Germline CDR1 reads SGHRS; CDR2 reads YFSETQ. The CDR3 spells CASSPYVSYEQYF. The CDR3 nucleotides read TGCGCCAGCAGCCCGTACGTCTCCTACGAGCAGTACTTC.

The V gene is TRBV7-2, the J gene TRBJ1-6; D not resolved. The CDR3 is made up of 13 amino acids. The V gene lost 5 bases and the J gene lost 9 bases, with 11 bases spanning the gap. The V gene's germline CDR1 is SGHTA and CDR2 FQGNSA. CDR3 sequence reads: CASSPDSRSPLHF. CDR3 sequence (DNA): TGTGCCAGCAGCCCCGATAGTCGTTCACCCCTCCACTTT. The whole variable domain, remainder taken from reference TRBV7-2 and TRBJ1-6, is GAGVSQSPSNKVTEKGKDVELRCDPISGHTALYWYRQSLGQGLEFLIYFQGNSAPDKSGLPSDRFSAERTGGSVSTLTIQRTQQEDSAVYLCASSPDSRSPLHFGNGTRLTVT.

The rearrangement joins TRBV6-5 to TRBJ2-5; 9 bases line up with TRBD1. Germline V gene sequence: CDR1 MNHEY, CDR2 SVGAGI. This CDR3 comprises 16 residues. V dropped 5 bases and J dropped 4; count of bases not matched to a gene: 11. The CDR3 reads CASSPTGQGLGETQYF. The CDR3, as DNA: TGTGCCAGCAGTCCCACGGGACAGGGTTTAGGAGAGACCCAGTACTTC.

This clonotype was seen at least ten times. V and J are TRBV29-1 and TRBJ2-1; D call uncertain. Germline CDR1 is SQVTM and CDR2 is ANQGSEA. The CDR3 sequence is 13 residues long. The V gene lost 0 bases and the J gene lost 7 bases, with 10 bases spanning the gap. The CDR3 region has the DNA TGCAGCGTTGAAGATCGAAGGTGGAATGAGCAGTTCTTC. Its translation: CSVEDRRWNEQFF.